Listed below are T cell receptor beta chains from one sample, sequenced in a study of shared clonotypes between healthy human individuals. Method: immunoSEQ multiplex PCR; TCRdb's copy keeps in-frame clones and lacks some. The repertoire holds approximately 340,000 clones, with over 65% as singletons. The sequenced sample was memory CD4+ T cells sorted from blood. All receptors come from a man aged 30 to 45 in good health. CDR3s include the opening cysteine and the closing phenylalanine or tryptophan. The D gene is left open where the match is weak. Size values are once, few and many counts, or a class for expanded clones, and some rows have none.

V gene: TRBV5-1; J gene: TRBJ2-4; D gene: TRBD2; clone size: .; CDR3 protein: CASSLSGSGSQYF; CDR3 DNA: TGCGCCAGCAGCCTCTCCGGGAGCGGGAGTCAGTACTTC
V gene: TRBV5-5; J gene: TRBJ2-1; D gene: .; clone size: once; CDR3 protein: CASSLNFINEQFF; CDR3 DNA: TGTGCCAGCAGCCTGAACTTTATCAATGAGCAGTTCTTC
V gene: TRBV14; J gene: TRBJ2-7; D gene: .; clone size: .; CDR3 protein: CASSFGGSTYEQYF; CDR3 DNA: TGTGCCAGCAGCTTCGGCGGGTCCACCTACGAGCAGTACTTC
V gene: TRBV7-8; J gene: TRBJ1-1; D gene: TRBD1; clone size: few; CDR3 protein: CASSLLAGQGSYVTEAFF; CDR3 DNA: TGTGCCAGCAGCTTATTAGCAGGACAGGGGAGCTACGTGACTGAAGCTTTCTTT
V gene: TRBV28; J gene: TRBJ2-1; D gene: .; clone size: once; CDR3 protein: CASSLLMSGLNEQFF; CDR3 DNA: TGTGCCAGCAGTTTATTGATGAGCGGACTCAATGAGCAGTTCTTC
V gene: TRBV27; J gene: TRBJ2-3; D gene: .; clone size: .; CDR3 protein: CASRPRHNTDTQYF; CDR3 DNA: TGTGCCAGCAGACCAAGACACAACACAGATACGCAGTATTTT
V gene: TRBV29-1; J gene: TRBJ2-3; D gene: .; clone size: .; CDR3 protein: CSVPASGVADTQYF; CDR3 DNA: TGCAGCGTCCCCGCTAGTGGAGTTGCAGATACGCAGTATTTT
V gene: TRBV19; J gene: TRBJ1-2; D gene: .; clone size: .; CDR3 protein: CASRTFGGSGYTF; CDR3 DNA: TGTGCCAGTAGAACCTTCGGAGGTAGCGGCTACACCTTC
V gene: TRBV5-4; J gene: TRBJ2-7; D gene: .; clone size: .; CDR3 protein: CASSLALNAYEQYF; CDR3 DNA: TGTGCCAGCAGCTTGGCACTGAACGCCTACGAGCAGTACTTC
V gene: TRBV6-6; J gene: TRBJ1-4; D gene: .; clone size: .; CDR3 protein: CASSTGNLGEKLFF; CDR3 DNA: TGTGCCAGCAGCACAGGGAATCTGGGTGAAAAACTGTTTTTT
V gene: TRBV7-2; J gene: TRBJ2-7; D gene: .; clone size: .; CDR3 protein: CASRQVGLDEQYF; CDR3 DNA: TGTGCCAGCAGACAGGTGGGCTTGGACGAGCAGTACTTC
V gene: TRBV10-1; J gene: TRBJ2-3; D gene: .; clone size: once; CDR3 protein: CASSESGQVLYTQYF; CDR3 DNA: TGCGCCAGCAGTGAGTCGGGGCAGGTGCTTTATACGCAGTATTTT
V gene: TRBV7-2; J gene: TRBJ2-7; D gene: TRBD2; clone size: .; CDR3 protein: CASSSSGTFYEQYF; CDR3 DNA: TGTGCCAGCAGCTCTAGCGGGACTTTCTACGAGCAGTACTTC
V gene: TRBV6-1; J gene: TRBJ2-5; D gene: .; clone size: few; CDR3 protein: CASSGGLEETQYF; CDR3 DNA: TGTGCCAGCAGTGGGGGGTTAGAAGAGACCCAGTACTTC
V gene: TRBV28; J gene: TRBJ2-7; D gene: TRBD2; clone size: .; CDR3 protein: CASSDPFATSGRALYEQYF; CDR3 DNA: TGTGCCAGCAGTGATCCGTTTGCCACTAGCGGGAGGGCCCTGTACGAGCAGTACTTC
V gene: TRBV18; J gene: TRBJ2-5; D gene: .; clone size: .; CDR3 protein: CASSTYQETQYF; CDR3 DNA: TGTGCCAGCTCAACGTACCAAGAGACCCAGTACTTC
V gene: TRBV7-6; J gene: TRBJ2-7; D gene: .; clone size: few; CDR3 protein: CASSLDFPSYEQYF; CDR3 DNA: TGTGCCAGCAGCTTAGATTTTCCCTCCTACGAGCAGTACTTC
V gene: TRBV5-8; J gene: TRBJ1-2; D gene: .; clone size: .; CDR3 protein: CASSLNRAGYTF; CDR3 DNA: TGTGCCAGCAGCCTGAACAGGGCTGGCTACACCTTC
V gene: TRBV5-6; J gene: TRBJ1-3; D gene: .; clone size: .; CDR3 protein: CASSNGNTIYF; CDR3 DNA: TGTGCCAGCAGCAACGGAAACACCATATATTTT
V gene: TRBV27; J gene: TRBJ2-4; D gene: .; clone size: once; CDR3 protein: CASSSSSRGLAKNIQYF; CDR3 DNA: TGTGCCAGCAGTTCAAGCTCGCGGGGACTAGCCAAAAACATTCAGTACTTC
V gene: TRBV27; J gene: TRBJ2-1; D gene: .; clone size: .; CDR3 protein: CASSSASVGQFF; CDR3 DNA: TGTGCCAGCAGTTCGGCATCAGTTGGGCAGTTCTTC
V gene: TRBV9; J gene: TRBJ1-2; D gene: .; clone size: .; CDR3 protein: CASSVGLAAGSYGYTF; CDR3 DNA: TGTGCCAGCAGCGTAGGTCTGGCCGCAGGCTCCTATGGCTACACCTTC
V gene: TRBV2; J gene: TRBJ1-1; D gene: .; clone size: few; CDR3 protein: CATKAQGNTEAFF; CDR3 DNA: TGTGCCACCAAAGCCCAGGGAAACACTGAAGCTTTCTTT
V gene: TRBV18; J gene: TRBJ1-5; D gene: TRBD1; clone size: .; CDR3 protein: CASSTQGGGGNQPQHF; CDR3 DNA: TGTGCCAGCTCAACACAGGGGGGAGGAGGAAATCAGCCCCAGCATTTT
V gene: TRBV6-1; J gene: TRBJ1-3; D gene: .; clone size: .; CDR3 protein: CASSEVGANTIYF; CDR3 DNA: TGTGCCAGCAGTGAGGTGGGGGCAAACACCATATATTTT
V gene: TRBV2; J gene: TRBJ2-5; D gene: TRBD1; clone size: .; CDR3 protein: CASRGPGQGDQQETQYF; CDR3 DNA: TGTGCCAGCAGGGGCCCGGGACAGGGGGACCAACAAGAGACCCAGTACTTC
V gene: TRBV7-6; J gene: TRBJ2-7; D gene: TRBD2; clone size: .; CDR3 protein: CASSLLGGTAVEQYF; CDR3 DNA: TGTGCCAGCAGCTTATTGGGAGGGACGGCCGTCGAGCAGTACTTC
V gene: TRBV19; J gene: TRBJ2-5; D gene: TRBD2; clone size: once; CDR3 protein: CASSTQGLAGVETQYF; CDR3 DNA: TGTGCCAGTAGTACCCAGGGACTAGCGGGAGTTGAGACCCAGTACTTC
V gene: TRBV5-4; J gene: TRBJ2-2; D gene: .; clone size: .; CDR3 protein: CASLSDPSNTGELFF; CDR3 DNA: TGTGCCAGCCTGTCGGACCCAAGCAACACCGGGGAGCTGTTTTTT